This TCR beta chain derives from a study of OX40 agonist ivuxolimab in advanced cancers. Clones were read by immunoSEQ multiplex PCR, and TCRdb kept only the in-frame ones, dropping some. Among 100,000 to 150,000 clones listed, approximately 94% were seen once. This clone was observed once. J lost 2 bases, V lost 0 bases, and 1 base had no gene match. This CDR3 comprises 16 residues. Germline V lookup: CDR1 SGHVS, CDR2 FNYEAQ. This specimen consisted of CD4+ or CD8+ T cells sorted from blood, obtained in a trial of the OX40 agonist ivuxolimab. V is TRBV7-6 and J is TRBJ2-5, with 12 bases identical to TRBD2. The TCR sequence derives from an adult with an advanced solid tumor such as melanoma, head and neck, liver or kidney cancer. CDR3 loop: CASSLAGTSGQETQYF. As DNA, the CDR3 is TGTGCCAGCAGCTTAGCCGGGACTAGCGGGCAAGAGACCCAGTACTTC.